The present T cell receptor (beta chain) was sequenced within a study of chemoradiotherapy in HPV16-positive cancers. Study as a whole: Functional T-cell assays on two HPV16-positive patients' cells defined candidate HPV-specific clones and common TCR motifs.

The CDR3 spans 14 residues. V was trimmed by 8 bases and J by 0 bases, leaving 12 bases between them. Per germline, CDR1 MDHEN and CDR2 SYDVKM. Over chemoradiotherapy, repertoires were sampled more than once. The assay was immunoSEQ multiplex PCR, and TCRdb's table has in-frame clones only and misses some. Seen here are about 8,200 clones, 71% observed once, and the top ten hold roughly 5.3%. Study conclusions and caveats: In HPV16-positive patients, HPV-responsive T-cell expansion tracked better recurrence-free survival. Functional assays defining HPV-specific T cells used only a couple of HPV16-positive patients.

On this clone itself: The antigen is undetermined.

The J gene is TRBJ2-3, the V gene TRBV28; D unresolved. The sequencing here drew on tumor tissue, taken from a patient who underwent chemoradiotherapy. The receptor comes from a human donor with HPV-associated anogenital cancer. In DNA, the CDR3 is TGTGCCAGCCTGAGGCAGACTAGCACAGATACGCAGTATTTT. Protein product: CASLRQTSTDTQYF.